This T cell receptor beta chain is drawn from a study of blood T cell repertoires in COVID-19. Study at large: From the United States, Italy and Spain came samples of acute and convalescent COVID-19. The analysed material was cDNA or gDNA that came from T cells, B-cell-depleted T cells, or PBMCs.

The CDR3 contains 14 residues. Per the germline V gene, CDR1 is SGHRS and CDR2 is YFSETQ. J was trimmed by 10 bases and V by 2 bases; bases with no gene match: 4. In the authors' methods: Quantification of nucleated cells was approximated via reference gene primer amplification. The data were produced by immunoSEQ multiplex PCR, yet TCRdb's version contains in-frame clones alone and is incomplete. V, J and clone size reflect that table, while D and trimming were determined from the DNA. The repertoire includes about 100,000 clones, roughly 84% of them detected once, and roughly 13% sits in the top ten.

This chain uses TRBV5-1 with TRBJ1-6; 9 positions match TRBD1. The sequence came from a woman aged 60-75 years in a cohort sampled during active or convalescent COVID-19. The specimen was peripheral blood. The chain's CDR3 is CASSLQGAGSPLHF. CDR3 sequence (DNA): TGCGCCAGCAGCTTACAGGGGGCCGGGTCACCCCTCCACTTT.